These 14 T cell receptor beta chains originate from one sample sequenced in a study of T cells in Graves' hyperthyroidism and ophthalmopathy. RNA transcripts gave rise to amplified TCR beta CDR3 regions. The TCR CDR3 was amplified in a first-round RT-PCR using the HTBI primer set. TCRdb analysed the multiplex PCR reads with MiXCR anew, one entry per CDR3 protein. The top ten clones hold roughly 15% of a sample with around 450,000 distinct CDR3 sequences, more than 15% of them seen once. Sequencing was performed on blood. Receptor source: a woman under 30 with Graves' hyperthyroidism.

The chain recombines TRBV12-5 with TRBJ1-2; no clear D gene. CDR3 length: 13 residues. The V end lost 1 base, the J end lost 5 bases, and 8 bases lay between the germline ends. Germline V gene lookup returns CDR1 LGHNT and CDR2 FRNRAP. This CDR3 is CASGLDSDYGYTF. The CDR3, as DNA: TGTGCTAGTGGTTTGGACAGTGATTATGGCTACACCTTC.

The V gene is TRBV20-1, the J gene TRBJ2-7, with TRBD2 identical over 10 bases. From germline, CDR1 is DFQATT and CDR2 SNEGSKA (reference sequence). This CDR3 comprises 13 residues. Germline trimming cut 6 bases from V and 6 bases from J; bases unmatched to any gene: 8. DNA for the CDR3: TGCAGTGCCCGGACTAGCGGCAGGGCCGAGCAGTACTTC. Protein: CSARTSGRAEQYF.

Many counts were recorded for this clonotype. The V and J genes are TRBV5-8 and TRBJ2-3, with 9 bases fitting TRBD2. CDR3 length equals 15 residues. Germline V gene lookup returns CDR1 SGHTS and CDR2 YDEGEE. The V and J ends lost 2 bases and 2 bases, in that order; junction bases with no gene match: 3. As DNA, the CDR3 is TGTGCCAGCAGCTTTAGCGGGGGACCCACAGATACGCAGTATTTT. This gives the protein CASSFSGGPTDTQYF.

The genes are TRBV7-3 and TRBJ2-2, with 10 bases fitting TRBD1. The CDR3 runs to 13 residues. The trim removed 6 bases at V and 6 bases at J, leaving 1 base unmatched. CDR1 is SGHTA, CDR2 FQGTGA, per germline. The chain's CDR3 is CASRGTGAGELFF. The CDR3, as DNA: TGTGCCAGCAGAGGGACAGGGGCCGGGGAGCTGTTTTTT.

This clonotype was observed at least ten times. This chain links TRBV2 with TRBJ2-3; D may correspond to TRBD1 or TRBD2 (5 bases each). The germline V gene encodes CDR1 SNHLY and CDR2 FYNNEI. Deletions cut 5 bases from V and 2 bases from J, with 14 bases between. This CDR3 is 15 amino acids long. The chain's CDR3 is CASSYGTAFTDTQYF. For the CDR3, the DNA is TGTGCCAGCAGTTACGGGACGGCGTTCACAGATACGCAGTATTTT.

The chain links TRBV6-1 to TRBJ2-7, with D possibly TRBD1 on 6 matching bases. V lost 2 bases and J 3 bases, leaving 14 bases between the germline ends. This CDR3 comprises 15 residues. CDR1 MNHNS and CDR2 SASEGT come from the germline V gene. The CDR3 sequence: CASSESGTPNYEQYF. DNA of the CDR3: TGTGCCAGCAGTGAATCCGGGACACCCAACTACGAGCAGTACTTC.

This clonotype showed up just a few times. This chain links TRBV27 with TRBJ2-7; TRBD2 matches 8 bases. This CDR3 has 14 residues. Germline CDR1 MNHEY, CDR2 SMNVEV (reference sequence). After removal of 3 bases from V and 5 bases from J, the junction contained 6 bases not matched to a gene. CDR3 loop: CASSFSGLGHEQYF. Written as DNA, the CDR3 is TGTGCCAGCAGTTTCTCGGGACTAGGGCACGAGCAGTACTTC.

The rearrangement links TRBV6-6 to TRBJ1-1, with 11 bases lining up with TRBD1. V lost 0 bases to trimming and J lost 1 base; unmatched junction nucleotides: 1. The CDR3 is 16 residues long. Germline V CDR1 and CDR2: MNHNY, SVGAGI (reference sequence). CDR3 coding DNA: TGTGCCAGCAGTTACTCCGGGACAGGGGGGAACACTGAAGCTTTCTTT. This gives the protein CASSYSGTGGNTEAFF.

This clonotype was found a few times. DNA for the CDR3: TGTGCCAGCAGCCGGTGGCCCAGCACAGATACGCAGTATTTT. Residues: CASSRWPSTDTQYF. The rearrangement joins TRBV7-3 to TRBJ2-3; D uncertain. The V end was cut by 5 bases, the J end by 0 bases, with 9 bases between. The CDR3 spans 14 residues. Germline V CDR1 and CDR2: SGHTA, FQGTGA.

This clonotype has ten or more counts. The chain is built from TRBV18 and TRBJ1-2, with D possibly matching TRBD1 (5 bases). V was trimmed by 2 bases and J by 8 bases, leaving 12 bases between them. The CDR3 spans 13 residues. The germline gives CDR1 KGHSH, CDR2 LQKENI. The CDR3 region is CASSPNIGDGYTF. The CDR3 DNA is TGTGCCAGCTCACCAAACATCGGGGACGGCTACACCTTC.

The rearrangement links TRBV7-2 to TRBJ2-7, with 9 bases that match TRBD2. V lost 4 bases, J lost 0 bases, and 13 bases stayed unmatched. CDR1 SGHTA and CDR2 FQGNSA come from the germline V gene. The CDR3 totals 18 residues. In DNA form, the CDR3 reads TGTGCCAGCAGCTCGGGTAGCGGGGGCGGGGGAAGCTCCTACGAGCAGTACTTC. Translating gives CASSSGSGGGGSSYEQYF.

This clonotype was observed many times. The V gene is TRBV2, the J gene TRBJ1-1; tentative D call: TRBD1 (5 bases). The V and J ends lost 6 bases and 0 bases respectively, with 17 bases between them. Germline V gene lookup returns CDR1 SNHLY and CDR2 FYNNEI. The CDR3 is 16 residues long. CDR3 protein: CASRIVVGTVNTEAFF. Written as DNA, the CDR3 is TGTGCCAGCAGGATCGTAGTGGGGACTGTGAACACTGAAGCTTTCTTT.

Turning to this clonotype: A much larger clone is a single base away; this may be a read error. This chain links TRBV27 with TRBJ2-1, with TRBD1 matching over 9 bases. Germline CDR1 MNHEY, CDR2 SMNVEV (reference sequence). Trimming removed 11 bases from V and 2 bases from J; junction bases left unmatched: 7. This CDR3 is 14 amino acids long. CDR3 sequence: CAGQQGATYNEQFF. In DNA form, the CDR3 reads TGTGCCGGCCAACAGGGGGCGACCTACAATGAGCAGTTCTTC.

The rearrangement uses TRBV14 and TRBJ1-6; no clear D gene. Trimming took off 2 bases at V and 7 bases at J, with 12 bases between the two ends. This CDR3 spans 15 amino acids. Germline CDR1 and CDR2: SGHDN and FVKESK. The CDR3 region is CASSQSDPLNSPLHF. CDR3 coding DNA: TGTGCCAGCAGCCAATCCGATCCACTCAATTCACCCCTCCACTTT.